Following are 26 T cell receptor beta chains from one sample sequenced in a study of monozygotic twins with cystic fibrosis. The table came from immunoSEQ multiplex PCR; TCRdb's copy has only in-frame clones and leaves some out. The table shows roughly 14,000 clones, with 95% to 99% occurring only once. The source material was blood. The receptor set was obtained from a girl between 2 and 10 years old with cystic fibrosis.

The chain carries TRBV15 and TRBJ2-3; possible D gene TRBD2, 6 bases. Germline-derived CDR1 and CDR2 are LNHNV and YYDKDF (reference sequence). Trimming stripped 1 base from V and 2 bases from J, with 13 bases between. This CDR3 spans 16 amino acids. The CDR3 loop reads CATSRGSGGDTDTQYF. The CDR3 nucleotides are TGTGCCACCAGCAGAGGTTCGGGCGGGGACACAGATACGCAGTATTTT.

The chain combines TRBV4-2 with TRBJ2-5, with a possible D match to TRBD2 (6 bases). The CDR3 runs 17 residues. In germline, CDR1 is LGHNA, CDR2 YNFKEQ. Trimming took 0 bases from V and 2 from J, leaving 16 bases between them. The CDR3 coding sequence is TGTGCCAGCAGCCAAGATCCGATAGCGGCAACACAAGAGACCCAGTACTTC. This sequence encodes CASSQDPIAATQETQYF.

The gene calls are TRBV7-3 and TRBJ2-7, with a weak D call TRBD1 (6 bases). Germline lookup yields CDR1 SGHTA and CDR2 FQGTGA. The V gene lost 5 bases and the J gene lost 7 bases, with 15 bases spanning the gap. The CDR3 is 13 amino acids. This chain's CDR3 is CASSLQGGVEQYF. The CDR3 bases are TGTGCCAGCAGCCTTCAAGGGGGTGTAGAGCAGTACTTC.

The chain combines TRBV6-1 with TRBJ2-2, with TRBD1 matching 8 bases. V gave up 2 bases and J gave up 6 bases; unmatched junction bases: 2. This CDR3 has 14 amino acids. The germline CDR1 and CDR2 sequences are MNHNS and SASEGT. The CDR3 sequence: CASSELQGAGELFF. CDR3 in DNA: TGTGCCAGCAGTGAACTACAGGGGGCCGGGGAGCTGTTTTTT.

The rearrangement joins TRBV19 to TRBJ1-5; 9 bases match TRBD1. The CDR3 runs 15 residues. V lost 7 bases to trimming and J lost 6 bases; unmatched junction nucleotides: 10. Germline V gene data show CDR1 as LNHDA and CDR2 as SQIVND (reference sequence). CDR3 DNA: TGTGCCAGTACGACCGGGACAGGGAAGGGTCAGCCCCAGCATTTT. Its translation: CASTTGTGKGQPQHF.

This clone came up once. The chain joins TRBV4-1 to TRBJ2-7, with 8 bases fitting TRBD2. The CDR3 contains 15 residues. The germline V gene encodes CDR1 MGHRA and CDR2 YSYEKL. V lost 0 bases to trimming and J lost 1 base; unmatched junction nucleotides: 2. CDR3: CASSQEAGESYEQYF. CDR3 coding DNA: TGCGCCAGCAGCCAAGAAGCGGGAGAATCCTACGAGCAGTACTTC.

This chain uses TRBV19 with TRBJ2-6; D unresolved. This CDR3 comprises 19 residues. Germline CDR1 is LNHDA and CDR2 is SQIVND (reference sequence). V was shortened by 6 bases and J by 0 bases, with 21 bases between the two germline ends. CDR3 region: CASRPWTLSDSSGANVLTF. In nucleotides, the CDR3 is TGTGCCAGTAGACCCTGGACCCTCTCCGACTCCTCTGGGGCCAACGTCCTGACTTTC.

V and J are TRBV9 and TRBJ1-2; 8 bases map to TRBD1. Germline CDR1 reads SGDLS; CDR2 reads YYNGEE. J was trimmed by 3 bases and V by 3 bases; bases with no gene match: 7. There are 15 residues in the CDR3. Here the CDR3 reads CASSAWTGWDYGYTF. The DNA of the CDR3 is TGTGCCAGCAGCGCGTGGACAGGGTGGGACTATGGCTACACCTTC. Using reference TRBV9 and TRBJ1-2 for the parts outside the CDR3, the full variable domain is DSGVTQTPKHLITATGQRVTLRCSPRSGDLSVYWYQQSLDQGLQFLIQYYNGEERAKGNILERFSAQQFPDLHSELNLSSLELGDSALYFCASSAWTGWDYGYTFGSGTRLTVV.

The chain is built from TRBV5-8 and TRBJ1-2; possible D gene TRBD1, 5 bases. Trimming cost V 0 bases and J 11 bases, with 26 bases left between them. CDR1 and CDR2 (germline): SGHTS, YDEGEE. The CDR3 length is 17 residues. The CDR3: CASSLAHFMRTLALYTF. CDR3 in DNA: TGTGCCAGCAGCTTGGCCCATTTTATGAGGACACTCGCCCTTTACACCTTC.

This chain links TRBV14 with TRBJ2-5; the D is unclear. CDR1 is SGHDN, CDR2 FVKESK, per germline. Trimming shortened V by 4 bases and J by 0 bases, and 27 bases separated the two germline ends. The CDR3 consists of 20 residues. The CDR3 sequence: CASSPGSRLWAERYQETQYF. CDR3 nucleotide sequence: TGTGCCAGCAGCCCTGGTTCGCGCCTCTGGGCCGAAAGATACCAAGAGACCCAGTACTTC.

Regarding this clone: Its ends do not fully match the called genes, so a read error is possible. The chain links TRBV25-1 to TRBJ1-2, with 7 bases that match TRBD1. The germline V gene encodes CDR1 MGHDK and CDR2 SYGVNS. The length of the CDR3 is 13 residues. The CDR3, as DNA: TGTGCCAGCAGCGAATCAGGGGGCTATGGCTACACCTTC. Its translation is CASSESGGYGYTF.

The gene calls are TRBV30 and TRBJ2-2; maybe TRBD1 (5 bases). Trimming pared 4 bases from V and 0 bases from J, leaving 12 bases between. Germline V CDR1 and CDR2: GTSNPN, SVGIG (reference sequence). The CDR3 contains 15 residues. CDR3: CAWKLQGTNTGELFF. CDR3 bases: TGTGCCTGGAAGCTTCAGGGCACGAACACCGGGGAGCTGTTTTTT.

V and J are TRBV27 and TRBJ2-7; maybe TRBD1 (5 bases). The CDR3 runs 13 residues. V was trimmed by 3 bases and J by 3 bases, leaving 9 bases between them. Per germline, CDR1 MNHEY and CDR2 SMNVEV (reference sequence). This chain's CDR3 is CASSFTQGYEQYF. The CDR3, as DNA: TGTGCCAGCAGTTTTACCCAGGGCTACGAGCAGTACTTC.

This chain's CDR3 is CASSLSRLRHWGANVLTF. The CDR3 region has the DNA TGTGCCAGCAGTTTATCCCGGTTGAGACATTGGGGGGCCAACGTCCTGACTTTC. J is TRBJ2-6 and V is TRBV27; D unclear. The germline gives CDR1 MNHEY, CDR2 SMNVEV (reference sequence). The CDR3 consists of 18 residues. V was pared by 0 bases and J by 4 bases, with 16 bases between.

This rearrangement joins TRBV4-3 to TRBJ2-7, with a possible D match to TRBD1 (5 bases). The CDR3 is made up of 15 amino acids. The germline gives CDR1 LGHNA, CDR2 YSLEER. Trimming took off 0 bases at V and 2 bases at J, with 11 bases between the two ends. CDR3 in DNA: TGCGCCAGCAGCCAAGATTGGGCAGGGACCTACGAGCAGTACTTC. Protein product: CASSQDWAGTYEQYF.

The genes are TRBV5-6 and TRBJ2-7; 8 bases line up with TRBD1. Trimming removed 4 bases from V and 2 bases from J; junction bases left unmatched: 8. The CDR3 contains 15 residues. In germline, CDR1 is SGHDT, CDR2 YYEEEE. This chain's CDR3 is CASSPGQVLAYEQYF. The CDR3 nucleotides are TGTGCCAGCAGCCCGGGACAGGTTTTAGCCTACGAGCAGTACTTC.

This clone occurred once. This chain uses TRBV7-2 with TRBJ2-7; 9 bases fit TRBD2. The CDR3 runs 15 residues. Germline CDR1 reads SGHTA; CDR2 reads FQGNSA. V trimming: 5 bases; J trimming: 1 base; junction bases outside the gene matches: 6. The CDR3 loop reads CASSPSGDRSYEQYF. The CDR3 nucleotides read TGTGCCAGCAGCCCTAGCGGGGACAGATCCTACGAGCAGTACTTC.

This chain joins TRBV7-2 and TRBJ2-2; possibly TRBD2 for D (5 bases). This CDR3 has 13 residues. Deletions cut 4 bases from V and 5 bases from J, with 8 bases between. Germline V lookup: CDR1 SGHTA, CDR2 FQGNSA. The CDR3 is CASSYRGTGELFF. The CDR3 nucleotides read TGTGCCAGCAGCTATCGGGGTACCGGGGAGCTGTTTTTT.

The rearrangement uses TRBV6-5 and TRBJ1-1; D gene unclear. Trimming stripped 4 bases from V and 0 bases from J, with 12 bases between. The CDR3 has 15 amino acids. Per the germline V gene, CDR1 is MNHEY and CDR2 is SVGAGI. This CDR3 reads CASSSVDTMNTEAFF. The CDR3 DNA sequence: TGTGCCAGCAGTTCCGTGGATACAATGAACACTGAAGCTTTCTTT.

This chain connects TRBV5-1 to TRBJ2-7; D remains unclear. CDR3 length: 14 residues. Trimming shortened V by 0 bases and J by 4 bases, and 11 bases separated the two germline ends. Germline values: CDR1 SGHRS, CDR2 YFSETQ. The CDR3 is CASSLDYARYEQYF. CDR3 coding DNA: TGCGCCAGCAGCTTGGATTACGCGAGATACGAGCAGTACTTC.

The chain joins TRBV4-2 to TRBJ2-3; TRBD2 is a possible D gene (5 bases). Germline lookup yields CDR1 LGHNA and CDR2 YNFKEQ. This CDR3 is 15 amino acids long. V was pared by 4 bases and J by 4 bases, with 15 bases between. The CDR3 loop is CASSRVPGNPDTQYF. The CDR3 bases are TGTGCCAGCAGCCGAGTACCGGGGAATCCAGATACGCAGTATTTT.

The chain combines TRBV5-1 with TRBJ1-1; TRBD1 matches at 7 bases. The CDR3 has 15 amino acids. From germline, CDR1 is SGHRS and CDR2 YFSETQ. J was trimmed by 4 bases and V by 4 bases; bases with no gene match: 10. The CDR3 sequence: CASSANRGRGTEAFF. The CDR3 DNA reads as TGCGCCAGCAGCGCAAACAGGGGCCGGGGCACTGAAGCTTTCTTT.

The gene calls are TRBV6-6 and TRBJ1-1; D is uncertain. CDR3 length equals 14 residues. CDR1 and CDR2 (germline): MNHNY, SVGAGI (reference sequence). V dropped 2 bases and J dropped 0 bases, with 7 bases sitting between them. For the CDR3, the DNA is TGTGCCAGCAGTTACGACCTTATGAACACTGAAGCTTTCTTT. This gives the protein CASSYDLMNTEAFF.

The chain links TRBV7-9 to TRBJ1-2; 8 bases are a match to TRBD1. The V and J ends lost 5 bases and 3 bases, in that order; junction bases with no gene match: 2. The CDR3 loop spans 13 amino acids. Germline V gene data show CDR1 as SEHNR and CDR2 as FQNEAQ (reference sequence). CDR3 region: CASSPGQDYGYTF. CDR3 coding DNA: TGTGCCAGCAGCCCGGGACAGGACTATGGCTACACCTTC. Supplemented by reference TRBV7-9 and TRBJ1-2, the full variable domain reads DTGVSQNPRHKITKRGQNVTFRCDPISEHNRLYWYRQTLGQGPEFLTYFQNEAQLEKSRLLSDRFSAERPKGSFSTLEIQRTEQGDSAMYLCASSPGQDYGYTFGSGTRLTVV.

This clone was counted once. The gene calls are TRBV2 and TRBJ2-3; D is unresolved. V shed 4 bases and J shed 1 base, with 12 bases lying between them. CDR3 length equals 15 residues. Germline CDR1 SNHLY, CDR2 FYNNEI. CDR3 residues: CASSVRTPGTDTQYF. Here the CDR3 DNA reads TGTGCCAGCAGTGTACGAACCCCCGGCACAGATACGCAGTATTTT.

V gene TRBV19 combines with J gene TRBJ2-7; 7 bases match TRBD1. Germline V gives CDR1 LNHDA, CDR2 SQIVND (reference sequence). The CDR3 is made up of 18 amino acids. The trim removed 3 bases at V and 4 bases at J, leaving 18 bases unmatched. The CDR3 DNA sequence: TGTGCCAGTAGTATTAAGTGGAGGAGTTCGTTGGGACAGTACGAGCAGTACTTC. It is translated as CASSIKWRSSLGQYEQYF. The entire variable domain, with the rest obtained from reference TRBV19 and TRBJ2-7, is as follows: DGGITQSPKYLFRKEGQNVTLSCEQNLNHDAMYWYRQDPGQGLRLIYYSQIVNDFQKGDIAEGYSVSREKKESFPLTVTSAQKNPTAFYLCASSIKWRSSLGQYEQYFGPGTRLTVT.